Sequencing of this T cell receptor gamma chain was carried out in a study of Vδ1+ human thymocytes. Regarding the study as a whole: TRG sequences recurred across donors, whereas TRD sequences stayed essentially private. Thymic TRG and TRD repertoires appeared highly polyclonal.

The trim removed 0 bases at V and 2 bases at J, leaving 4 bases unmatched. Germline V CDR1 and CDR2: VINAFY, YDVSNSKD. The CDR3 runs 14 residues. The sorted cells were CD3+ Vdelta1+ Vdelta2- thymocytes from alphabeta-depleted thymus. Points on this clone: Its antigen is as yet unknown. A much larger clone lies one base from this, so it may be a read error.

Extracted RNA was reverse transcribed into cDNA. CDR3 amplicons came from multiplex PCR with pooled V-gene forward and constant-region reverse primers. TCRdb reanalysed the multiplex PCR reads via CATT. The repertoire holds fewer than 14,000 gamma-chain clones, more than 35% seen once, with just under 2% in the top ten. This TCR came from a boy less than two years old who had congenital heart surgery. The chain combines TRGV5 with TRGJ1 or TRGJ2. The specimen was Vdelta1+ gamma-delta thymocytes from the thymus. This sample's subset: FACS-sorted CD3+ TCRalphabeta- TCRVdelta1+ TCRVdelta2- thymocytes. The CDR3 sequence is CATWDRPYYYKKLF. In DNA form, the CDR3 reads TGTGCCACCTGGGACAGGCCGTATTATTATAAGAAACTCTTT.